This entry features one T cell receptor beta chain sequence. These data are taken from a study of identifying expanded T cells in peripheral blood. Method: immunoSEQ multiplex PCR; TCRdb's copy keeps in-frame clones and lacks some. Here the sample spans tens of thousands of clones, about 89% being singletons. V dropped 1 base and J dropped 1 base, with 7 bases sitting between them. Germline V gives CDR1 LNHNV, CDR2 YYDKDF (reference sequence). CDR3 length: 15 amino acids. The sequence was obtained from a person aged 18 to 70 in good health. The chain joins TRBV15 to TRBJ2-2, with D possibly being TRBD2 (6 bases). Sample: blood. CDR3 DNA sequence: TGTGCCACCAGCAGAGCGGGAGTGAACACCGGGGAGCTGTTTTTT. It encodes CATSRAGVNTGELFF.